Given below is one T cell receptor (beta chain) in context. Its binding antigen is unknown. The CDR3 end shows no conserved phenylalanine or tryptophan, and so a read error is likely. The DNA is omitted, as the CDR3 cannot be located on it reliably, and the CDR3 follows TCRdb's listing. This sample is part of a study of tumor-infiltrating lymphocytes in primary liver carcinoma (dated by TCRdb to about 2017). A note on the overall study: Hepatocellular carcinoma (four) or combined HCC and intrahepatic cholangiocarcinoma (one) was present in the five patients, who were three men and two women aged 30 to 69 years. The five patients had tumors staged T1-T3 N0M0, with maximum diameters ranging from roughly 4.2 to 11 cm. Each sample produced about 3.65 to 7.13 million productive TCRbeta reads, and read depth showed no significant difference between tissue types. TCRbeta repertoire sequencing, expression microarrays and whole-exome sequencing were combined in the study across five regions of each liver tumor, with adjacent normal tissue and blood also included. A total of approximately 35 specimens from 5 patients underwent TCRbeta repertoire sequencing, comprising around 25 tumor regions, 5 adjacent noncancerous liver tissues and 5 peripheral blood samples. The approximately 25 tumor region samples were profiled with Agilent mRNA microarrays so that TCRbeta repertoire diversity could be related to the local molecular phenotype. Reproducibility between technical replicate repertoires was high, with correlation coefficients above 0.98 and mean shared-clone rates approximately 0.88.

The CDR3 totals 12 residues, both ends included. The germline V gene yields KGHSH for CDR1 and LQKENI for CDR2. Without any cell sorting, total RNA and DNA were extracted together from approximately 22-30 mg of bulk tissue using the AllPrep DNA/RNA mini kit. Five patients with histopathologically diagnosed primary liver carcinoma underwent surgical resection in China between 2015 and 2016. Patients had chronic HBV infection and were treatment-naive at sampling. Each tumor was sampled at five spatially separated regions: the tumor centre plus the superior, inferior, left-lateral and right-lateral poles. According to histology, viable tumor cells made up more than 85% of every tumor sample. Fresh tumor and adjacent tissue pieces were bisected; one half was stored in RNAlater at -80°C, the other sent for histology. Here is what the overall study found, with its caveats: Only about 7-25% of top clones were found in all five regions of a tumor, suggesting spatial heterogeneity of tumor-infiltrating T cells. The top 250 clones made up a significantly larger repertoire fraction in tumors than in blood (p = 0.039). Only the TCR beta chain was sequenced, so true repertoire diversity is likely underestimated because unpaired alpha chains were not captured. Repertoire overlap was found to be higher between tumor regions (mean about 36%) than between tumor-adjacent (roughly 17%) or tumor-blood (14%) pairs, consistent with antigen-driven expansion. Because the samples were bulk and unsorted, CD4+ and CD8+ T cell repertoires could not be compared. Only a few patients were included in the study, and the authors note that the findings should be validated in a larger study.

Starting from about 500 ng total RNA, TCRbeta-specific cDNA was produced by reverse transcription with a constant-region primer and ProtoScript II reverse transcriptase. The TCRbeta libraries were prepared through three rounds of nested multiplex PCR following a slightly modified ARM-PCR procedure. Multiplex TRBV1-TRBV30 forward primers and a Cbeta reverse primer were used in the first two PCR rounds, each of which was run for around 10 cycles. Sample barcodes and Illumina adapters were added in a final 25-cycle PCR with Deep VentR polymerase. Before sequencing, amplicons of 200-500 bp were purified from gel using a QIAquick gel extraction kit. An Illumina HiSeq 2500 was used to sequence the TCRbeta amplicons, generating 250-bp paired-end reads. For the original study's pipeline: To recover full CDR3 sequences, reads were quality-trimmed using Trimmomatic v0.33 and paired reads were then merged using FLASH v1.2.11. MiGEC v1.2.1b assigned V, D and J germline segments to the rearranged TCRbeta sequences. VDJtools v1.0.0 computed clonotype statistics and Shannon-Wiener diversity indices. To reduce sampling bias, subsequent analyses other than the diversity analysis used only the 250 most abundant clonotypes in each sample. The public reads were run again by TCRdb, first through fastp at Q25 and then through MiXCR, and only productive beta chains were kept. Rows merge per CDR3 protein into single entries with the most common DNA and genes. The V and J calls shown here were made by TCRdb, not taken from the authors' results. Recorded for this sample are approximately 100,000 distinct CDR3 sequences; about 70% of them occurred a single time. Roughly an eighth of the sample goes to the ten largest clones.

The receptor's source is a woman aged 60-75 years with primary liver carcinoma and hepatitis B virus infection. The chain is assembled from TRBV18 and TRBJ2-2. Sequencing was performed on liver tumor tissue from sampling region 2. The intended sense of this specimen's cell subset or site label: tumor region T2, inferior pole. The CDR3 protein: CASRNRSGEPFS.